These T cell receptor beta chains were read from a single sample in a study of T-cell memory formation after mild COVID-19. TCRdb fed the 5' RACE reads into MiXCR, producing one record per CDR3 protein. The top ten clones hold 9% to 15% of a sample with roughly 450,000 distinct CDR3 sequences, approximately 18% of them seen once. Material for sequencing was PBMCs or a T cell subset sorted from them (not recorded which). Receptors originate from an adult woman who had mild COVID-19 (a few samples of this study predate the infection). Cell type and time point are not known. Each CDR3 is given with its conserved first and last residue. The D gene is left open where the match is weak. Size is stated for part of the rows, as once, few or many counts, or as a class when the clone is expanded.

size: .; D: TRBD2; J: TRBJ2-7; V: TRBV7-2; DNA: TGTGCCAGCAGCTTAGGTAGCGGGGGACCCGGCTACGAGCAGTACTTC; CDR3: CASSLGSGGPGYEQYF
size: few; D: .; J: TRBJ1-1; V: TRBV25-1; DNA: TGTGCCAGCAGTGAATTTCAAATAGGGGCGAAGGGGGAAGCTTTCTTT; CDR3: CASSEFQIGAKGEAFF
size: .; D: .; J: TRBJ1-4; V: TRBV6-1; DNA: TGTGCCAGCAGTGAAAGTCAGTGGGACCGAGGTGAAAAACTGTTTTTT; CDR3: CASSESQWDRGEKLFF
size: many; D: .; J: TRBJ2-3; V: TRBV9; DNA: TGTGCCAGCAGCGTAGATATAGGGACTAGCACAGATACGCAGTATTTT; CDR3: CASSVDIGTSTDTQYF
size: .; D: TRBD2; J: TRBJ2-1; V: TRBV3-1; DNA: TGTGCCAGCAGCCGGACTAGCGGGGAGATCGATGAGCAGTTCTTC; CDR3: CASSRTSGEIDEQFF
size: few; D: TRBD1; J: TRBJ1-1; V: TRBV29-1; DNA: TGCAGCGTTGGGAGGGGGCGCGGAATCACTGAAGCTTTCTTT; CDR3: CSVGRGRGITEAFF
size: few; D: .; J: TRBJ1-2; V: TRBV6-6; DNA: TGTGCCAGCAGTCCGGCGACTACCTATGGCTACACCTTC; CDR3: CASSPATTYGYTF
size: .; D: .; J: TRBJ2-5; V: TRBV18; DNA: TGTGCCAGCTCACCCACGGCGGGGTTGGCCCGGGAGACCCAGTACTTC; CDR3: CASSPTAGLARETQYF
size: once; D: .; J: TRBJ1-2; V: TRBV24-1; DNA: TGTGCCACCAGTGACGGGACGCGGGCCTATGGCTACACCTTC; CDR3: CATSDGTRAYGYTF
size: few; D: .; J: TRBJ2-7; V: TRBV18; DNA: TGTGCCAGCTCACCCCCCGGACTTCGAAAAGAGCAGTACTTC; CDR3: CASSPPGLRKEQYF
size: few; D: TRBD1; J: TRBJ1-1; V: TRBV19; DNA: TGTGCCAGTAGTTACACAGGGGCCAGGGACACTGAAGCTTTCTTT; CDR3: CASSYTGARDTEAFF
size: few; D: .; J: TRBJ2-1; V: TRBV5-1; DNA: TGCGCCAGCAGCACTGACGGCGCCTCAGGGGGGTACAATGAGCAGTTCTTC; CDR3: CASSTDGASGGYNEQFF
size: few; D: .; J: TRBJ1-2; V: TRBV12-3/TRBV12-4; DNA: TGTGCCAGCAGTCCCAGGGCGAAGGACTATGGCTACACCTTC; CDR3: CASSPRAKDYGYTF
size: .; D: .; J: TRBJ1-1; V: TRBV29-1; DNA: TGCAGCGTGTCGGAGACGGAAAACACTGAAGCTTTCTTT; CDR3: CSVSETENTEAFF
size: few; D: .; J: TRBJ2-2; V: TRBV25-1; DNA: TGTGCCAGCAAGGGGAGCCCGGACACCGGGGAGCTGTTTTTT; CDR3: CASKGSPDTGELFF
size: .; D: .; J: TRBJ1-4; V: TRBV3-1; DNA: TGTGCCAGCAGCCAAGTGGGCGGTGAAAAACTGTTTTTT; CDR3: CASSQVGGEKLFF
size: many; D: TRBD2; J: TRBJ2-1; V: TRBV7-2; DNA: TGTGCCAGCAGCTATACGACTAGCGGGGCATCCTACAATGAGCAGTTCTTC; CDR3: CASSYTTSGASYNEQFF
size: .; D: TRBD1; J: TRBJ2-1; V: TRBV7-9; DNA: TGTGCCGGTCGGACAGGGGGCCCTGAGCAGTTCTTC; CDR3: CAGRTGGPEQFF
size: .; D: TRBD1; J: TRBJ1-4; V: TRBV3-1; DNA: TGTGCCAGCAGTCCACCGGGACAGGGTCTGTTTTTT; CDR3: CASSPPGQGLFF
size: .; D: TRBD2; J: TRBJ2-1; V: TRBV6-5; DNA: TGTGCCACCCTAGGACTAGCGAGGAATAATGAGCAGTTCTTC; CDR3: CATLGLARNNEQFF
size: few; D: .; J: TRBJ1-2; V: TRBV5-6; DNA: TGTGCCAGCAGCCCGGGCATGCGGCAAGTGAGGAGTAACTATGGCTACACCTTC; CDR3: CASSPGMRQVRSNYGYTF
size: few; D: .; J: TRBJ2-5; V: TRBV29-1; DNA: TGCAGCGTTGTATTGGGCTGGGAGACCCAGTACTTC; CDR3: CSVVLGWETQYF
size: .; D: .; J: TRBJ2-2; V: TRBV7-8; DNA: TGTGCCAGCAGCTTAGTTCCTAGCGTAACCGGGGAGCTGTTTTTT; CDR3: CASSLVPSVTGELFF
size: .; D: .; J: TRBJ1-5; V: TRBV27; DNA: TGTGCCAGCAGTTTATCGTCCGGGTTGGGCAATCAGCCCCAGCATTTT; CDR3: CASSLSSGLGNQPQHF
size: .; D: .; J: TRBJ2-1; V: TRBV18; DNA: TGTGCCAGCTCGGAGGACAGTACAATGAAACAGTTCTTC; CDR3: CASSEDSTMKQFF
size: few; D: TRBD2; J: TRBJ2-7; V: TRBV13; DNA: TGTGCCAGCAGCTCGATACTAGCGGGGGGGCAAACATCCTACGAGCAGTACTTC; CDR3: CASSSILAGGQTSYEQYF
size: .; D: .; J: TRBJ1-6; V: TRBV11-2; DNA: TGTGCCAGCAGCTTAACGGGGCACCTAAATTCACCCCTCCACTTT; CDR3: CASSLTGHLNSPLHF
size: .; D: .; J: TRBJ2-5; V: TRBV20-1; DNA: TGCAGTGCTAGAGTAACGGGGGGCAACCAAGAGACCCAGTACTTC; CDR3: CSARVTGGNQETQYF
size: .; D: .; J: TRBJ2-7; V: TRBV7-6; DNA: TGTGCCAGCAGCTTAGCGTTGGCTAGTTCCTACGAGCAGTACTTC; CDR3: CASSLALASSYEQYF
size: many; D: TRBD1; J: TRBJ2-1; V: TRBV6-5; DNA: TGTGCCAGCAGCTCCGATACAGGGGTAGGGTACAATGAGCAGTTCTTC; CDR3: CASSSDTGVGYNEQFF
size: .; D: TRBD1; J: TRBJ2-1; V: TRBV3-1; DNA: TGTGCCAGCACGGGGCAGGGGGCCAATGAGCAGTTCTTC; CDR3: CASTGQGANEQFF
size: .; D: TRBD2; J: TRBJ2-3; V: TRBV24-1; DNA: TGTGCCACCAGTGATTCTAAGCGGGGGGGCACAGATACGCAGTATTTT; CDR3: CATSDSKRGGTDTQYF
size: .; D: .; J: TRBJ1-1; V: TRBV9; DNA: TGTGCCAGCAGCGTACAGGGAGTATGGGACACTGAAGCTTTCTTT; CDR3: CASSVQGVWDTEAFF
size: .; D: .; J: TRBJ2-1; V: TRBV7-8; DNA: TGTGCCAGCGATTTTTTCCCCGAAACTAGCAGAGTCTACAATGAGCAGTTCTTC; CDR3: CASDFFPETSRVYNEQFF
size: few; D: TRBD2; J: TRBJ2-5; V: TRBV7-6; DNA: TGTGCCAGCAGCTCTTTAGCGGGACGGGAGACCCAGTACTTC; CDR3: CASSSLAGRETQYF
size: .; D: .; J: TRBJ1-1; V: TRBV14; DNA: TGTGCCAGCAGCCGGGGACATCGCAACACTGAAGCTTTCTTT; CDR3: CASSRGHRNTEAFF
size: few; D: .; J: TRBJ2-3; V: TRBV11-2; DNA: TGTGCCAGCAGCTTAGCGTACAGCCAGAGCACAGATACGCAGTATTTT; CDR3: CASSLAYSQSTDTQYF
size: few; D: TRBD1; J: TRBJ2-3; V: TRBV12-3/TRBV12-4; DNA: TGTGCCAGCATTCCGGGACAGGAGGATACGCAGTATTTT; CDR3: CASIPGQEDTQYF
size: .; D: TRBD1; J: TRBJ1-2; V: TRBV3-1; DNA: TGTGCCAGCAGCCAAGAGGACAGGGGGCTTTATGGCTACACCTTC; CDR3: CASSQEDRGLYGYTF
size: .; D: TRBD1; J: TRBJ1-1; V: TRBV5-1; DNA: TGCGCCAGCAGCTCGGAACCGACAGGGCGTGGCACTGAAGCTTTCTTT; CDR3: CASSSEPTGRGTEAFF
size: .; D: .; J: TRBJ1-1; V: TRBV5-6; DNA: TGTGCCAGCAGCTTTTGGCAGTTGAACACTGAAGCTTTCTTT; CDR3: CASSFWQLNTEAFF
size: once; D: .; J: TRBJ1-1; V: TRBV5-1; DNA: TGCGCCAGCAGCTTGTCAGTGACAGCGAACACTGAAGCTTTCTTT; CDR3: CASSLSVTANTEAFF
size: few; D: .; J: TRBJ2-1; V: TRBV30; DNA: TGTGCCTGGGGGACGGTCAACAATGAGCAGTTCTTC; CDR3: CAWGTVNNEQFF
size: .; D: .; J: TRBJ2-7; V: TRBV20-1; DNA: TGCAGTGCCGTTGGGACTCCACTAACCTACGAGCAGTACTTC; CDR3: CSAVGTPLTYEQYF
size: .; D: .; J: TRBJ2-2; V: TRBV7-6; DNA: TGTGCCAGCTCCGTGGAGGAGAACACCGGGGAGCTGTTTTTT; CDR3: CASSVEENTGELFF
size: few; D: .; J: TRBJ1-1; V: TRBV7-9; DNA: TGTGCCAGCAGTTCAACGAACACTGAAGCTTTCTTT; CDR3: CASSSTNTEAFF
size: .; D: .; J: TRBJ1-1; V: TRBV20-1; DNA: TGCAGTGCTACCCCGGCCGGGGGATTGAACACTGAAGCTTTCTTT; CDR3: CSATPAGGLNTEAFF
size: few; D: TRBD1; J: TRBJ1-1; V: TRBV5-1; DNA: TGCGCCAGCAGCTTAGTACCTCAGGGGGAAGGGTTTGAAGCTTTCTTT; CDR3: CASSLVPQGEGFEAFF
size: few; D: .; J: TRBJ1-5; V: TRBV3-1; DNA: TGTGCCAGCAGCCACCGGACTACAGGGAGGATGGGTCAGCCCCAGCATTTT; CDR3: CASSHRTTGRMGQPQHF
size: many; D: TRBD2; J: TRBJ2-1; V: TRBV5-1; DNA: TGCGCCAGCAGCCCGCCGGGACTATATAATGAGCAGTTCTTC; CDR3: CASSPPGLYNEQFF
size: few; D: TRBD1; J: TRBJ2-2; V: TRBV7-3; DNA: TGTGCCAGCAGCTTAACAAGTTTTGGACAGGGAGCCACCGGGGAGCTGTTTTTT; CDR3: CASSLTSFGQGATGELFF
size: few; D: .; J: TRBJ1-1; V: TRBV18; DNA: TGTGCCAGCTCACCGGGCGGGGGGCCGAACACTGAAGCTTTCTTT; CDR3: CASSPGGGPNTEAFF
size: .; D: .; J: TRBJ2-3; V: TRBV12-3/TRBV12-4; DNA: TGTGCCAGCAGTGTACCTTGGGATACGCAGTATTTT; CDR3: CASSVPWDTQYF
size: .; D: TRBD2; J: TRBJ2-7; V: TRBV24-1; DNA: TGTGCCACCAGTGATGGCCAAGTAGCGGGGAGCTTGTACGAGCAGTACTTC; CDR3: CATSDGQVAGSLYEQYF
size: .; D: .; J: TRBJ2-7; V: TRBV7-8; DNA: TGTGCCAGCAGCACCCGAGGCCACGGAGAGCAGTACTTC; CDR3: CASSTRGHGEQYF